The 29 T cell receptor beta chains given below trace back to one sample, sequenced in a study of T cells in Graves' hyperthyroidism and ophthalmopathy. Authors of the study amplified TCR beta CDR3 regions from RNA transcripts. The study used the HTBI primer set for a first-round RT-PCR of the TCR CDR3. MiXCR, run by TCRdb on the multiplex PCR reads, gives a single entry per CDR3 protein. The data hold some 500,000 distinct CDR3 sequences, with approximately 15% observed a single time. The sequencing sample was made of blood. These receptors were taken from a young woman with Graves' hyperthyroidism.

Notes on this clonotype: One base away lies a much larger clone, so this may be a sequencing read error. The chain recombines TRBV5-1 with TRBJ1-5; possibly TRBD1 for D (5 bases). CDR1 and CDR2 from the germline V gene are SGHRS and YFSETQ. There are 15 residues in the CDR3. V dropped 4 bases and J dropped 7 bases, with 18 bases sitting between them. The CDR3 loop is CASSLEEAGRQPQHF. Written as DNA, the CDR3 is TGCGCCAGCAGCCTGGAGGAAGCAGGGAGACAGCCCCAGCATTTT.

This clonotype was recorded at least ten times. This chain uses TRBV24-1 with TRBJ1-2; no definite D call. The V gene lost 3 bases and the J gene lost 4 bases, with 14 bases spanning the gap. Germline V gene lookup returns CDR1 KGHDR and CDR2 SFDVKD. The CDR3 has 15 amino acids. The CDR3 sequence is CATSDMEGGIYGYTF. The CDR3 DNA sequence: TGTGCCACCAGTGATATGGAGGGCGGAATCTATGGCTACACCTTC.

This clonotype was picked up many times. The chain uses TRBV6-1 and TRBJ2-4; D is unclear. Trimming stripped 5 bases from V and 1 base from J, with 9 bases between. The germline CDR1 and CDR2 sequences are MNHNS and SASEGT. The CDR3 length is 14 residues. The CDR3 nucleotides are TGTGCCAGCAGTCCCGGTTCTGCCAAAAACATTCAGTACTTC. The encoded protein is CASSPGSAKNIQYF.

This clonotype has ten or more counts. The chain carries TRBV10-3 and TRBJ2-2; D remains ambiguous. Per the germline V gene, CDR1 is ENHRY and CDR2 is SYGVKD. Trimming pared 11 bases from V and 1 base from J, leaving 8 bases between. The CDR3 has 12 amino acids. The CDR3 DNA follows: TGTGCCCCCGACGGGAACACCGGGGAGCTGTTTTTT. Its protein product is CAPDGNTGELFF.

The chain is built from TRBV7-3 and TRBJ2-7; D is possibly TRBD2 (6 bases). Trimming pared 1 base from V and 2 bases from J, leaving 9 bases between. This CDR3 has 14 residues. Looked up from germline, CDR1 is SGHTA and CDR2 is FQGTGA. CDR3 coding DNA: TGTGCCAGCAGCTTAATACTAGCTCCCTACGAGCAGTACTTC. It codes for CASSLILAPYEQYF.

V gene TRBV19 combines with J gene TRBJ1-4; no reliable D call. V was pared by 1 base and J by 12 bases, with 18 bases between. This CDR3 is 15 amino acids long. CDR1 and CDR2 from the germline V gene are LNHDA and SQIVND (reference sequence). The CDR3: CASSIGPDRVEELFF. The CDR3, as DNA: TGTGCCAGTAGTATAGGGCCAGATCGAGTTGAGGAACTGTTTTTT.

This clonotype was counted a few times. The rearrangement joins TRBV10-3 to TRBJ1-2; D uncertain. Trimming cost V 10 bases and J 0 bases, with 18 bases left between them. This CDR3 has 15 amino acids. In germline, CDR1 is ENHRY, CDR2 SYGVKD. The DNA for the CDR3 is TGTGCCAGCAGACTTTGGAATCTAGCTAACTATGGCTACACCTTC. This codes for CASRLWNLANYGYTF.

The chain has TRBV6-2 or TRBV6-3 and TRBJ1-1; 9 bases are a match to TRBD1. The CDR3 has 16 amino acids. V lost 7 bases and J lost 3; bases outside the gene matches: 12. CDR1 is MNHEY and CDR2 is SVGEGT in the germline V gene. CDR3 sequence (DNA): TGTGCCAGCACACCAAGAACAGGGGGCGCCGACACTGAAGCTTTCTTT. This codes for CASTPRTGGADTEAFF.

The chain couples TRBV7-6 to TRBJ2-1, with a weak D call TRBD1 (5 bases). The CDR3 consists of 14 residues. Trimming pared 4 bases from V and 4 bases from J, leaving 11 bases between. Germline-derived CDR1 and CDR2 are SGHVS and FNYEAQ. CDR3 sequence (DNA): TGTGCCAGCAGCTCACAGGCGGTTTACAATGAGCAGTTCTTC. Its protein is CASSSQAVYNEQFF.

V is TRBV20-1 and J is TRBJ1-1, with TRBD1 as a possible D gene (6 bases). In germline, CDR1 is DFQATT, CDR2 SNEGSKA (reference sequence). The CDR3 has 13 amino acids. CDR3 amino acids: CRAVRGGNTEAFF. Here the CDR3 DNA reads TGCAGGGCGGTAAGGGGGGGGAACACTGAAGCTTTCTTT.

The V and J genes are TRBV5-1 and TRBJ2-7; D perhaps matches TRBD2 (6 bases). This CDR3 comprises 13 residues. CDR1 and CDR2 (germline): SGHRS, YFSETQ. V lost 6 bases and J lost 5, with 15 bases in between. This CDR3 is CASNSGEGHEQYF. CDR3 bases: TGCGCCAGCAATAGCGGCGAGGGGCACGAGCAGTACTTC.

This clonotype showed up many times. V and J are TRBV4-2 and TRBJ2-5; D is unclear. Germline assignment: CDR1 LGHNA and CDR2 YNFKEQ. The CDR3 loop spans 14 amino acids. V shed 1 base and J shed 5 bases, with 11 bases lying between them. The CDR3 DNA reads TGTGCCAGCAGCCAAGCCAACCTCCGGGAGACCCAGTACTTC. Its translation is CASSQANLRETQYF.

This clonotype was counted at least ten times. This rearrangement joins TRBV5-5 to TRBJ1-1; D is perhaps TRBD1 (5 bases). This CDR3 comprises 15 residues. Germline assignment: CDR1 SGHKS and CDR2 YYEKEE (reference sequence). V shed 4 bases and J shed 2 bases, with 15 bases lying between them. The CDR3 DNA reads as TGTGCCAGCAGCGAGGGACGCACCTTAAACACTGAAGCTTTCTTT. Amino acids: CASSEGRTLNTEAFF.

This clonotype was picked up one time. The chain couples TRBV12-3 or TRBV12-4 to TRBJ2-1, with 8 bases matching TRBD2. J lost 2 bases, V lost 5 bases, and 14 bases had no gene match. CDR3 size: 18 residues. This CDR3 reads CASSPVNKREQPYNEQFF. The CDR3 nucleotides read TGTGCCAGCAGTCCCGTTAATAAGCGGGAGCAACCCTACAATGAGCAGTTCTTC.

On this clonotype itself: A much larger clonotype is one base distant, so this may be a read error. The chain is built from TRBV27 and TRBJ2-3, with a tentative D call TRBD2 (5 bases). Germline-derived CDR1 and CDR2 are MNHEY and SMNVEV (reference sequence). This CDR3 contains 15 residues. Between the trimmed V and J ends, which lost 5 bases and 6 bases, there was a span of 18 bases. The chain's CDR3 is CASSPRLSATDTQYF. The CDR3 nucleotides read TGTGCCAGCAGTCCCAGACTATCGGCGACGGATACGCAGTATTTT.

The CDR3 coding sequence is TGTGCCAGTAGTAAGGATCTCTACTACGAGCAGTACTTC. Its translation is CASSKDLYYEQYF. This chain joins TRBV19 and TRBJ2-7; D is uncertain. This CDR3 region has 13 residues. The germline CDR1 and CDR2 sequences are LNHDA and SQIVND (reference sequence). V was pared by 4 bases and J by 3 bases, with 10 bases between.

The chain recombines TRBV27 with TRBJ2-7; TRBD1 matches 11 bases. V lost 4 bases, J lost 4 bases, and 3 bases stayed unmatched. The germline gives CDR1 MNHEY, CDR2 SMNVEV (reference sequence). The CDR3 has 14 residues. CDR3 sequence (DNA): TGTGCCAGCAGTTCCTGGGACAGGGGGTACGAGCAGTACGTC. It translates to CASSSWDRGYEQYV.

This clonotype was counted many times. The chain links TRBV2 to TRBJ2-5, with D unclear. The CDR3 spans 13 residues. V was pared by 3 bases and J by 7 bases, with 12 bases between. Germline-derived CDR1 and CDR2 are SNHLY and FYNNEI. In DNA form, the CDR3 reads TGTGCCAGCAGTGATTGGGCTCTTCCGACCCAGTACTTC. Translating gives CASSDWALPTQYF.

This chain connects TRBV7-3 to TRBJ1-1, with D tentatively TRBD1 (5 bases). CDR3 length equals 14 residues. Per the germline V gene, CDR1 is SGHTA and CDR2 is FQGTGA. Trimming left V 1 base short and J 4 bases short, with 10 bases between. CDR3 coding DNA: TGTGCCAGCAGCTTAAGGTCCGGGACCACTGAAGCTTTCTTT. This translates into CASSLRSGTTEAFF.

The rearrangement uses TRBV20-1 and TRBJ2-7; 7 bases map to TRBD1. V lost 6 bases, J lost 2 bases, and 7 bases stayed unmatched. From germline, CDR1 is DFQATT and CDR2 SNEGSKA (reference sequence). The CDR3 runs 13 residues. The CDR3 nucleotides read TGCAGTGCCCCGGGACAGCGCCCCTACGAGCAGTACTTC. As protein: CSAPGQRPYEQYF.

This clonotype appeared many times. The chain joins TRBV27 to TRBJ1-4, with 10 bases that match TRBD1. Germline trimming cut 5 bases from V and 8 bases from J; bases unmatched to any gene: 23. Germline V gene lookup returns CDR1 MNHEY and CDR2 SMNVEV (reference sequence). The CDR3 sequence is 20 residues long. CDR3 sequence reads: CASSPEGQGFPYSSSEKLFF. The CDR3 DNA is TGTGCCAGCAGTCCGGAGGGACAGGGGTTCCCCTATTCGTCTAGCGAAAAACTGTTTTTT.

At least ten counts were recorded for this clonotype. The CDR3 is CASSYWAGTDQPQHF. CDR3 DNA: TGTGCCAGCAGTTATTGGGCAGGGACAGATCAGCCCCAGCATTTT. The gene calls are TRBV6-1 and TRBJ1-5; 7 positions match TRBD1. The trim removed 5 bases at V and 5 bases at J, leaving 9 bases unmatched. This CDR3 comprises 15 residues. The V gene's germline CDR1 is MNHNS and CDR2 SASEGT.

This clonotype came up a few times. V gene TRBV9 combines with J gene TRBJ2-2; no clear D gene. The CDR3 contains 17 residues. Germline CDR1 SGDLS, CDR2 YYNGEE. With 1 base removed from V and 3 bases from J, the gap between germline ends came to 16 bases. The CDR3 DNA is TGTGCCAGCAGCGTACCCGAAAGCGACGCGGACACCGGGGAGCTGTTTTTT. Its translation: CASSVPESDADTGELFF.

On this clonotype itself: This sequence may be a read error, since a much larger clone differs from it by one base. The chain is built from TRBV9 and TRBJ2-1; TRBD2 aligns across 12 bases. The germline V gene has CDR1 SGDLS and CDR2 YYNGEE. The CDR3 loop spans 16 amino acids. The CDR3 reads CASSAGLAGILNDQFF. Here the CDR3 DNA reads TGTGCCAGCAGCGCCGGACTAGCGGGGATCCTCAATGATCAGTTCTTC.

The CDR3 protein is CASSMGVSPLHF. The CDR3 DNA sequence: TGTGCCAGTAGTATGGGGGTTTCACCCCTCCACTTT. The chain links TRBV19 to TRBJ1-6, with D maybe TRBD1 (5 bases). This CDR3 has 12 amino acids. Trimming shortened V by 3 bases and J by 9 bases, and 6 bases separated the two germline ends. Germline values: CDR1 LNHDA, CDR2 SQIVND (reference sequence).

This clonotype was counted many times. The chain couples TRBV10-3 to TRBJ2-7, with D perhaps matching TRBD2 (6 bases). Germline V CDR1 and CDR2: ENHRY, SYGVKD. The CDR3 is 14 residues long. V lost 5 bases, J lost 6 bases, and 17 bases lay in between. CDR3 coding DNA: TGTGCCATCAGTTTAGATTTCGGGGGATTCGAGCAGTACTTC. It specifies CAISLDFGGFEQYF.

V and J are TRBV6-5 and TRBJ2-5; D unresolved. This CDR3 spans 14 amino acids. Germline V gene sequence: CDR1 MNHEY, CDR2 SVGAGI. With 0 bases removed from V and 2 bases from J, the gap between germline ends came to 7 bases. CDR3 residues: CASSYSIPQETQYF. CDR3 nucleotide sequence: TGTGCCAGCAGTTACTCGATCCCACAAGAGACCCAGTACTTC.

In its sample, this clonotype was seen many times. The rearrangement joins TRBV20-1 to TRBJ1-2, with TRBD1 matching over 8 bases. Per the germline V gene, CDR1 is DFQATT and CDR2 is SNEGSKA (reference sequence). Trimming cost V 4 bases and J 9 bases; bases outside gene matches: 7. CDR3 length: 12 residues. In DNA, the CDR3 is TGCAGTGCTACAGTGCAGGGGGCTCGCTACACCTTC. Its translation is CSATVQGARYTF.

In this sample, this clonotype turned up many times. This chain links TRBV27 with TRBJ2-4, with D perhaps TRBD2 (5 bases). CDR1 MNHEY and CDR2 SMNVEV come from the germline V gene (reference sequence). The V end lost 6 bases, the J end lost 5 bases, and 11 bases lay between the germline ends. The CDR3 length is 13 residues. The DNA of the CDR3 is TGTGCCAGCAGCCCTAGCCTGGAAAACATTCAGTACTTC. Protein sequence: CASSPSLENIQYF.